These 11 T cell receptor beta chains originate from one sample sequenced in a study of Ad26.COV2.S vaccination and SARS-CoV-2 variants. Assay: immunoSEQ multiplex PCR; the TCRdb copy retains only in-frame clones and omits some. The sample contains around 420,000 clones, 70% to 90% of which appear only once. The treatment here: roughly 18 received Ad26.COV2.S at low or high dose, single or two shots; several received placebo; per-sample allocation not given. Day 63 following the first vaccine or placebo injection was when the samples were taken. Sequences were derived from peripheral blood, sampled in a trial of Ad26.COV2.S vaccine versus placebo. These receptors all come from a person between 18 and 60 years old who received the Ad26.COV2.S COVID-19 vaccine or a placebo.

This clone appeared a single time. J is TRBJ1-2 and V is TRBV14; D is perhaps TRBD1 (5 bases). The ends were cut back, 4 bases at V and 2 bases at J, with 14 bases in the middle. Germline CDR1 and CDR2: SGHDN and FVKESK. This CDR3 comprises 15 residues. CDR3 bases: TGTGCCAGCAGCCTTCGACAGCCGACCAACTATGGCTACACCTTC. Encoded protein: CASSLRQPTNYGYTF.

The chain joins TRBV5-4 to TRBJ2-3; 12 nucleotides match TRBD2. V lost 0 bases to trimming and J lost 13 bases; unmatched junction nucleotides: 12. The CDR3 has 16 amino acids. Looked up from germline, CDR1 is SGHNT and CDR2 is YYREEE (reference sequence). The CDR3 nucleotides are TGTGCCAGCAGCTTGGCCCCACTAGCGGGGGGACCCCGGGAGTATTTT. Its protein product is CASSLAPLAGGPREYF.

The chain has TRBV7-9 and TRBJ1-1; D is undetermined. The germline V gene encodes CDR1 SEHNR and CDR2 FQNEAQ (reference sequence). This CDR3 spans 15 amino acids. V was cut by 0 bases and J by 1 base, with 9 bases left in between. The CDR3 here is CASSLAKDGNTEAFF. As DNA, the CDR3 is TGTGCCAGCAGCTTAGCCAAGGACGGGAACACTGAAGCTTTCTTT.

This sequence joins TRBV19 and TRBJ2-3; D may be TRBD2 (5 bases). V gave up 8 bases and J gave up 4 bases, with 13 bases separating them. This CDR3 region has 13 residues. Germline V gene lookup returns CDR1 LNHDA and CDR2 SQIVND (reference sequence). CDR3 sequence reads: CASGTHGADTQYF. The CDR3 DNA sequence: TGTGCCAGTGGAACACACGGGGCAGATACGCAGTATTTT.

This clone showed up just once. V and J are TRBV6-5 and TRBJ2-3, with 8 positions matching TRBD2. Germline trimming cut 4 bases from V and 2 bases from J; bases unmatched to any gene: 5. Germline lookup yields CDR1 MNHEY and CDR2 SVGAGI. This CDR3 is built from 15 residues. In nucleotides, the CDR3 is TGTGCCAGCAGTTGGGCGGGGGGCCCCACAGATACGCAGTATTTT. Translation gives CASSWAGGPTDTQYF.

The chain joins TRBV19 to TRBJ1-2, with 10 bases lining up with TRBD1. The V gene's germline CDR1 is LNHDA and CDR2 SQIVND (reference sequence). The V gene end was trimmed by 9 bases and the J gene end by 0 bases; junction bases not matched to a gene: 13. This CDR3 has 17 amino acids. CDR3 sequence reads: CASVTPGQGTTNYGYTF. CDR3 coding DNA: TGTGCCAGCGTTACCCCGGGACAGGGGACAACTAACTATGGCTACACCTTC. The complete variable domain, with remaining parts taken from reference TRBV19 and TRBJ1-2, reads DGGITQSPKYLFRKEGQNVTLSCEQNLNHDAMYWYRQDPGQGLRLIYYSQIVNDFQKGDIAEGYSVSREKKESFPLTVTSAQKNPTAFYLCASVTPGQGTTNYGYTFGSGTRLTVV.

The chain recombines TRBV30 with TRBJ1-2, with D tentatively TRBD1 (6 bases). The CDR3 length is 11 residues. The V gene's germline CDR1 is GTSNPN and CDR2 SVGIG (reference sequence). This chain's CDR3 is CGSGANYGYTF. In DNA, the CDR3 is TGTGGGTCGGGGGCCAACTATGGCTACACCTTC.

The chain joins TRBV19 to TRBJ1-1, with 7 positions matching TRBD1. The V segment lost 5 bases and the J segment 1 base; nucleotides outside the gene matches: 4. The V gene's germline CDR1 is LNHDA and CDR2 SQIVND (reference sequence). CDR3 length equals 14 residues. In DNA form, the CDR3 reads TGTGCCAGTAGTTTAAGGACAGGGAACACTGAAGCTTTCTTT. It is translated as CASSLRTGNTEAFF.

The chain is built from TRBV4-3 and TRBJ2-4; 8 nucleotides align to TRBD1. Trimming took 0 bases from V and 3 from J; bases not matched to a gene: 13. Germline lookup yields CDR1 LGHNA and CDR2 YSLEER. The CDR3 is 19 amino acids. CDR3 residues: CASSQEDRAGGLGKNIQYF. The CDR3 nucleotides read TGCGCCAGCAGCCAAGAGGACAGGGCCGGTGGTTTGGGCAAAAACATTCAGTACTTC.

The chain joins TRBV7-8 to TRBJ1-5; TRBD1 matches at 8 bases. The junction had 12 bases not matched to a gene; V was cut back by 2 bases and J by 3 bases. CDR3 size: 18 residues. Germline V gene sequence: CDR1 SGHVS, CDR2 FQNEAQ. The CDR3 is CASSLMGDNRGSNQPQHF. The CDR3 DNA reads TGTGCCAGCAGCTTAATGGGGGATAACAGGGGGTCCAATCAGCCCCAGCATTTT. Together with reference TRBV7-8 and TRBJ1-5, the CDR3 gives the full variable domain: GAGVSQSPRYKVAKRGQDVALRCDPISGHVSLFWYQQALGQGPEFLTYFQNEAQLDKSGLPSDRFFAERPEGSVSTLKIQRTQQEDSAVYLCASSLMGDNRGSNQPQHFGDGTRLSIL.

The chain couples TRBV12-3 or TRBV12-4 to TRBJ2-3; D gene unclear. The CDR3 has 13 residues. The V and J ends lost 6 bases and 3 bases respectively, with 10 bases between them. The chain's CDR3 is CASSPMPTDTQYF. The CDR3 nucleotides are TGTGCCAGCAGCCCTATGCCAACAGATACGCAGTATTTT.